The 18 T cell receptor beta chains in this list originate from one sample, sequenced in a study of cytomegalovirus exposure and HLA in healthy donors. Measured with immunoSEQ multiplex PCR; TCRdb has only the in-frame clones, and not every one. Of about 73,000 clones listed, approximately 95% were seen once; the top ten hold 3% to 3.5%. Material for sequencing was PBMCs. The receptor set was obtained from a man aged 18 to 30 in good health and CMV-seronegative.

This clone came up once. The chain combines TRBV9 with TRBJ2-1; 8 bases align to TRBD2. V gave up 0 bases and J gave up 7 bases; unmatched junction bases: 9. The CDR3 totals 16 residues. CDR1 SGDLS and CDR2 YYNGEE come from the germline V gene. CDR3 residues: CASSVAGGPVVNEQFF. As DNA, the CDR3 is TGTGCCAGCAGCGTAGCGGGGGGGCCAGTGGTAAATGAGCAGTTCTTC.

Here the CDR3 DNA reads TGTGCCAGCAGCTTAGTTATCGGTGAAAAACTGTTTTTT. Its translation: CASSLVIGEKLFF. The chain couples TRBV7-3 to TRBJ1-4; no firm D call. V was clipped by 2 bases and J by 7 bases, with 8 bases between them. The CDR3 totals 13 residues. Germline loops: CDR1 SGHTA, CDR2 FQGTGA.

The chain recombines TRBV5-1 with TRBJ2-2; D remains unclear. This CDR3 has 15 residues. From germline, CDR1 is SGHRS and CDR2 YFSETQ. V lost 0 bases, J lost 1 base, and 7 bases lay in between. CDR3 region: CASSLDPGNTGELFF. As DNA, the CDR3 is TGCGCCAGCAGCTTGGATCCAGGGAACACCGGGGAGCTGTTTTTT. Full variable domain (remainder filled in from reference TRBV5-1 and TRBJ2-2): KAGVTQTPRYLIKTRGQQVTLSCSPISGHRSVSWYQQTPGQGLQFLFEYFSETQRNKGNFPGRFSGRQFSNSRSEMNVSTLELGDSALYLCASSLDPGNTGELFFGEGSRLTVL.

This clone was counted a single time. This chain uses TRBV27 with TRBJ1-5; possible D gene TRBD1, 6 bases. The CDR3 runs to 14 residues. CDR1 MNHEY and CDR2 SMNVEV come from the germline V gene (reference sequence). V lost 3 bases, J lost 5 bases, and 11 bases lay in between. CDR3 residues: CASSFSNRDQPQHF. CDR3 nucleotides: TGTGCCAGCAGTTTCTCTAACAGGGATCAGCCCCAGCATTTT.

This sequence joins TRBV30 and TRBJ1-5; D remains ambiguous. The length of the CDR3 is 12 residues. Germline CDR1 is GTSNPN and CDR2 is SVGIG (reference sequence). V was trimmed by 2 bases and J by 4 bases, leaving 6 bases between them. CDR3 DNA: TGTGCCTGGAGTCGGGGAAATCAGCCCCAGCATTTT. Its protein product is CAWSRGNQPQHF. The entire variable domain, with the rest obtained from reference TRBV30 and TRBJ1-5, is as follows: SQTIHQWPATLVQPVGSPLSLECTVEGTSNPNLYWYRQAAGRGLQLLFYSVGIGQISSEVPQNLSASRPQDRQFILSSKKLLLSDSGFYLCAWSRGNQPQHFGDGTRLSIL.

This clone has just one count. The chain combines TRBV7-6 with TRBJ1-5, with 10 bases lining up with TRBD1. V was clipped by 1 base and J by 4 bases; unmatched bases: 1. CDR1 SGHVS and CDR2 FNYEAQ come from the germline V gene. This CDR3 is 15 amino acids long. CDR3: CASSLGTGGNQPQHF. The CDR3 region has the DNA TGTGCCAGCAGCTTAGGGACAGGGGGTAATCAGCCCCAGCATTTT.

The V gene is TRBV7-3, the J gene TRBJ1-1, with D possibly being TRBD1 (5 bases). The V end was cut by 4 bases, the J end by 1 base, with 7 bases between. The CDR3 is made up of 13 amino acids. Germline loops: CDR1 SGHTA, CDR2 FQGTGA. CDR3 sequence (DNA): TGTGCCAGCAGCTACGACAGGAACACTGAAGCTTTCTTT. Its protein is CASSYDRNTEAFF.

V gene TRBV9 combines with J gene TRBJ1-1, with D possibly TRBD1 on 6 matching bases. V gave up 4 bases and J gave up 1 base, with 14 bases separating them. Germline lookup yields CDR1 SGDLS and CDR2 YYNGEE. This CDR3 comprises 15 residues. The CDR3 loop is CASSLEGGANTEAFF. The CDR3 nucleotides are TGTGCCAGCAGCCTCGAGGGGGGGGCGAACACTGAAGCTTTCTTT. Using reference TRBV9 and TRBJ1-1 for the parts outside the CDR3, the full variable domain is DSGVTQTPKHLITATGQRVTLRCSPRSGDLSVYWYQQSLDQGLQFLIQYYNGEERAKGNILERFSAQQFPDLHSELNLSSLELGDSALYFCASSLEGGANTEAFFGQGTRLTVV.

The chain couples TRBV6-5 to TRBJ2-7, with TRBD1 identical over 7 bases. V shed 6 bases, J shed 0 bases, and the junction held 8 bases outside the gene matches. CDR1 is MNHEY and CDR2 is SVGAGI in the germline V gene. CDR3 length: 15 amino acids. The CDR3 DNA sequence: TGTGCCAGCAGCGGTAGGGACAGCTCCTCCTACGAGCAGTACTTC. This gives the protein CASSGRDSSSYEQYF.

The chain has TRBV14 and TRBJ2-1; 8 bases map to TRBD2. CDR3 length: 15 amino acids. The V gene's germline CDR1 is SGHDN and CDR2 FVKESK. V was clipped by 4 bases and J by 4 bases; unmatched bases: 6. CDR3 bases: TGTGCCAGCAGCCCGCGGGGGGCCCTTTACAATGAGCAGTTCTTC. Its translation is CASSPRGALYNEQFF.

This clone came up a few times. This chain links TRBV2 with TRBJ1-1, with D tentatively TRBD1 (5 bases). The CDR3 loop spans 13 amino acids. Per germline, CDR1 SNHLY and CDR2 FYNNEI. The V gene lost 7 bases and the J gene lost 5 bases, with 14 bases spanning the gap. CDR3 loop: CASTLGGATEAFF. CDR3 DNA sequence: TGTGCCAGCACCTTAGGTGGGGCAACTGAAGCTTTCTTT.

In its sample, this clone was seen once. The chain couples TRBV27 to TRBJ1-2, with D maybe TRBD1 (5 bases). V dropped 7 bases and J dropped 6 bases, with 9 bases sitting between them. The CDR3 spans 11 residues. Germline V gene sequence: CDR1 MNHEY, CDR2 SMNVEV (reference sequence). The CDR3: CASNGGDGYTF. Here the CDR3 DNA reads TGTGCCAGCAACGGGGGTGATGGCTACACCTTC.

The CDR3: CASSRGLGAVYGYTF. In nucleotides, the CDR3 is TGTGCCAGTAGTAGGGGGCTTGGTGCGGTGTATGGCTACACCTTC. The rearrangement links TRBV19 to TRBJ1-2; a possible D gene is TRBD1 (6 bases). The V end lost 4 bases, the J end lost 5 bases, and 17 bases lay between the germline ends. The CDR3 is 15 amino acids. Germline V gene lookup returns CDR1 LNHDA and CDR2 SQIVND (reference sequence).

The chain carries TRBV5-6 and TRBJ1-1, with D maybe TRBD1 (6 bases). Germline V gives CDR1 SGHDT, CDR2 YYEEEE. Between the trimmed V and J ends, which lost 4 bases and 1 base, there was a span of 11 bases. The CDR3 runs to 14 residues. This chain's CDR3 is CASSALQGNTEAFF. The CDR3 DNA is TGTGCCAGCAGCGCCTTACAGGGGAACACTGAAGCTTTCTTT.

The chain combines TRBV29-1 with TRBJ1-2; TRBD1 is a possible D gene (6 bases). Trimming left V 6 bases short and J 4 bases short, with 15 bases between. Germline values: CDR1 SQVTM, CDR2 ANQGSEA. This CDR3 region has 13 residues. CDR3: CSVKTGLRYGYTF. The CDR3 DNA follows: TGCAGCGTAAAGACAGGTCTTCGCTATGGCTACACCTTC.

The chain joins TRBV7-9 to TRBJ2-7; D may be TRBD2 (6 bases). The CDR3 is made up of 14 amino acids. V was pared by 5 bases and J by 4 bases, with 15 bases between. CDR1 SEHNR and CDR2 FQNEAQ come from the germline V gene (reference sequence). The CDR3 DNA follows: TGTGCCAGCAGCCCCGCGGGGAAAATATACGAGCAGTACTTC. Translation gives CASSPAGKIYEQYF. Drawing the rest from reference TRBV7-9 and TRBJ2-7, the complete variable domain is DTGVSQNPRHKITKRGQNVTFRCDPISEHNRLYWYRQTLGQGPEFLTYFQNEAQLEKSRLLSDRFSAERPKGSFSTLEIQRTEQGDSAMYLCASSPAGKIYEQYFGPGTRLTVT.

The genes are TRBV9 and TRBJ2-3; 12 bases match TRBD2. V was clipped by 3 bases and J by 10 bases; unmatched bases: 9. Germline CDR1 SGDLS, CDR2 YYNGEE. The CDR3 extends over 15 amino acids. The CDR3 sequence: CASSAFSLAGGPQYF. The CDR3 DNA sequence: TGTGCCAGCAGCGCCTTCTCACTAGCGGGGGGCCCGCAGTATTTT.

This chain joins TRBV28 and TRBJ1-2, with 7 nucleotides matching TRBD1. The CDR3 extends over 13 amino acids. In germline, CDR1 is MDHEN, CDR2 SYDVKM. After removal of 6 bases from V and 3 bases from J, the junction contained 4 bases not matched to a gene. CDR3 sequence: CASRPGTDYGYTF. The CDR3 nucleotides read TGTGCCAGCAGACCAGGGACAGACTATGGCTACACCTTC.